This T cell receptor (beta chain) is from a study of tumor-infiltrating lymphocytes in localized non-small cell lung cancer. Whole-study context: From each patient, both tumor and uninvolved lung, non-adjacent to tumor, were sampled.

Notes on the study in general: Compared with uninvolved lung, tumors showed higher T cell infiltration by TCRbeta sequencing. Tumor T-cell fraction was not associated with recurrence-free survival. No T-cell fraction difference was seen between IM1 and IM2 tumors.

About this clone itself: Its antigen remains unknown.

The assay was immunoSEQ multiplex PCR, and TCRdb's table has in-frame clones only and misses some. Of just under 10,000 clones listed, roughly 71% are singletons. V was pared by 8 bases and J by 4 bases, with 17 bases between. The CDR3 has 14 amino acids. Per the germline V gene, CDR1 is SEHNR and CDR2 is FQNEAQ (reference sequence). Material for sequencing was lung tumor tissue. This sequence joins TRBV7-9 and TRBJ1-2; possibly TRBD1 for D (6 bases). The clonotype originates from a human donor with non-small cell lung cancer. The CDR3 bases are TGTGCCAGCCTGCATGGGGGGCAGGGCTATGGCTACACCTTC. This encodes CASLHGGQGYGYTF.